The entry below describes one T cell receptor (beta chain). Its antigen is unidentified. The sample is drawn from a study of PD-1 blockade in classical Hodgkin lymphoma. Study at large: Patients in the cohort were put on intravenous nivolumab, 3 mg/kg every 2 weeks. Findings of the study overall: Initiation of nivolumab under 1 year after ASCT led to exclusion of patients. The CD4+ diversity rise by C4D1 was clearest in complete responders.

Some clones are missing from TCRdb's copy, which holds only in-frame ones; the method was immunoSEQ multiplex PCR. The sample consists of about 9,000 clones, about 86% of them appearing once. The CDR3 runs to 12 residues. CDR1 is SGHTA and CDR2 is FQGNSA in the germline V gene. V lost 4 bases to trimming and J lost 9 bases, with 7 bases between them. The time point here: cycle 4 day 1 (C4D1), after 6 weeks of nivolumab. Each patient relapsed following autologous stem cell transplantation, and prior brentuximab vedotin exposure differed. The sequence was obtained from a human donor with classical Hodgkin lymphoma. The chain joins TRBV7-2 to TRBJ1-6; no reliable D call. The sequencing here drew on peripheral blood mononuclear cells (PBMCs), taken before the fourth cycle of nivolumab. The CDR3: CASSSLISPLHF. CDR3 coding DNA: TGTGCCAGCAGCTCTCTAATTTCACCCCTCCACTTT.